The T cell receptor (beta chain) described here comes from a study of Ad26.COV2.S vaccination and SARS-CoV-2 variants. Germline CDR1 and CDR2: SGDLS and YYNGEE. This CDR3 comprises 15 residues. The ends were cut back, 0 bases at V and 1 base at J, with 11 bases in the middle. Method: immunoSEQ multiplex PCR; TCRdb's copy keeps in-frame clones and lacks some. In the table there are approximately 480,000 clones, around 88% of which are singletons. Treatment described: around 19 received Ad26.COV2.S at low or high dose, single or two shots; a few received placebo; per-sample allocation not given. Sampling was performed 63 days after the first vaccine or placebo injection. Boston provided a donor who was an adult aged 18-55 years. Of note for this clone: Within the sample, other DNA sequences also encode this same CDR3.

The chain carries TRBV9 and TRBJ2-7, with D perhaps matching TRBD1 (5 bases). The sequencing used peripheral blood, collected in a trial of Ad26.COV2.S vaccine versus placebo. The sequence derives from a person between 18 and 65 years old who received the Ad26.COV2.S COVID-19 vaccine or a placebo. This CDR3 is CASSVGQGRSYEQYF. The CDR3 DNA follows: TGTGCCAGCAGCGTAGGGCAGGGCAGATCCTACGAGCAGTACTTC.